A selection of T cell receptor beta chains follows, all from one sample in a study of blood T cell repertoires in COVID-19. Here immunoSEQ multiplex PCR was the method, and the copy in TCRdb shows in-frame clones only, minus some. The sample carries 130,000 or so clones, 88% recorded once. The material sequenced was peripheral blood. The receptors originated from a man between 60 and 75 years old with active or convalescent COVID-19. Both conserved end residues are part of each CDR3. A D gene is named only where the DNA matches it firmly. Rows give clone size only sometimes, using once, few, many, or a class for an expanded clone.

TRBJ2-1	TRBV4-1	NA	NA	17	TGCGCCAGCAGACCACAGGGATCGGGAGGCTCCTACAATGAGCAGTTCTTC	CASRPQGSGGSYNEQFF
TRBJ2-2	TRBV6-1	NA	NA	14	TGTGCCAGCAGTGAAGTTCATTTCACCGGGGAGCTGTTTTTT	CASSEVHFTGELFF
TRBJ2-2	TRBV7-3	many	TRBD2	17	TGTGCCAGCAGTCGACTACCAGCGGGAGGGAACACCGGGGAGCTGTTTTTT	CASSRLPAGGNTGELFF
TRBJ2-7	TRBV18	NA	TRBD2	15	TGTGCCAGCTCACGCGGGAGTGCTTTAGTCTACGAGCAGTACTTC	CASSRGSALVYEQYF
TRBJ1-5	TRBV2	NA	TRBD1	15	TGTGCCAGTAAGCAGGACAGGGGAGGAAGTCAGCCCCAGCATTTT	CASKQDRGGSQPQHF
TRBJ1-1	TRBV9	once	NA	16	TGTGCCAGCAGCCCCGGAGACGGGAGCCTGAACACTGAAGCTTTCTTT	CASSPGDGSLNTEAFF
TRBJ1-1	TRBV2	NA	NA	14	TGTGCCAGCAGGGAGCAGGGCTGGAACACTGAAGCTTTCTTT	CASREQGWNTEAFF
TRBJ1-2	TRBV28	NA	NA	15	TGTGCCAGCAGTTTCAGGGCGGGACGGGCGGCGGGGTACACCTTC	CASSFRAGRAAGYTF
TRBJ1-1	TRBV3-1/TRBV3-2	NA	NA	15	TGTGCCAGCAGCCCGAGGATCCAAGTGAACACTGAAGCTTTCTTT	CASSPRIQVNTEAFF
TRBJ2-5	TRBV5-1	NA	TRBD1	14	TGCGCCAGCAGCCCTGGGACAGCACAAGAGACCCAGTACTTC	CASSPGTAQETQYF
TRBJ2-1	TRBV18	NA	TRBD2	15	TGTGCCAGCTCAGCAAAGACGGGAGGGACGAATGAGCAGTTCTTC	CASSAKTGGTNEQFF